The TCR beta chain described here comes from a study of blood T cell repertoires in COVID-19. The V end was cut by 8 bases, the J end by 5 bases, with 13 bases between. Germline values: CDR1 MNHEY, CDR2 SVGAGI. The CDR3 has 13 amino acids. Sequenced by immunoSEQ multiplex PCR; TCRdb stores in-frame clones only, minus some. The repertoire holds a few hundred thousand clones, with 70% to 85% as singletons. This clone was seen a handful of times. Sequenced material: peripheral blood. This receptor was taken from a human donor with COVID-19, enrolled during active disease. The donor label of this sample is uncertain. The chain links TRBV6-5 to TRBJ1-5, with D perhaps TRBD1 (5 bases). This CDR3 reads CASCQGSDQPQHF. CDR3 DNA: TGTGCCAGCTGTCAGGGTTCGGATCAGCCCCAGCATTTT.